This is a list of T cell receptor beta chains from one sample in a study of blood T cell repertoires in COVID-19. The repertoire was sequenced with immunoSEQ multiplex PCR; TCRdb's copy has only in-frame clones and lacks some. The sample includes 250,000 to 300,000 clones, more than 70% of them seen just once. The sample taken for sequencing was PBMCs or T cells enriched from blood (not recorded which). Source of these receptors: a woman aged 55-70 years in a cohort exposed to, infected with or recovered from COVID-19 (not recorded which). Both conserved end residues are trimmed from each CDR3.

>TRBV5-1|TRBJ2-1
ASSLREAEQGYNEQF
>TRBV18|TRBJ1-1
ASSRGQADMNTEAF
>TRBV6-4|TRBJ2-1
ASSPTWQSSYNEQF
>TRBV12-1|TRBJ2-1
ASRSRLAGHNNEQF
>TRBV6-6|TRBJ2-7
ASSQDRVGWGTYEQY
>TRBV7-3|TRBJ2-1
ASSWDRGSYNEQF
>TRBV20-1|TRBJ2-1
SASIAGTGIGNEQF
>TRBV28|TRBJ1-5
ASSSEDQPQH
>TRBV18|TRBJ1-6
ASSPNGNSPLH
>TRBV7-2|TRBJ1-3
ASSLAGYSTGNTIY
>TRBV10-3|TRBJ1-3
AISEGQGAAGNTIY
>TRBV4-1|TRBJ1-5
ASSLGTGGNQPQH
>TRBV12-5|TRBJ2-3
ASGWDSSTDTQY
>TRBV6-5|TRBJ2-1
ASSRGFNEQF
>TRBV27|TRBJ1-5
ASSSTRQGNQPQH
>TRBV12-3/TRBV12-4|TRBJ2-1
ASSFSGLQF